A selection of T cell receptor beta chains follows, all from one sample in a study of human T cells and chemical hapten exposure. TCRdb passed the RACE reads through MiXCR, listing each CDR3 protein once. The data contain about 84,000 distinct CDR3 sequences, 10% of them singletons. Sequencing used whole blood, obtained in connection with sensitization to the hapten diphenylcyclopropenone (DPC). Receptors were obtained from a woman under 40 with alopecia areata. Some clones in this sample may be carry-over from other donors' samples. Both conserved end residues are part of each CDR3. The D gene is left open where the match is weak.

d_gene | j_gene | len | v_gene | CDR3aa
. | TRBJ1-5 | 14 | TRBV28 | CASTMGGSWQPQHF
. | TRBJ2-2 | 13 | TRBV29-1 | CSVAGIDTGELFF
TRBD1 | TRBJ1-4 | 13 | TRBV12-3/TRBV12-4 | CASGQGNNEKLFF
. | TRBJ2-1 | 10 | TRBV28 | CASGYNEQFF
. | TRBJ2-5 | 14 | TRBV28 | CASRGTGSGETQYF
. | TRBJ1-6 | 12 | TRBV2 | CASSEQYSPLHF
. | TRBJ2-5 | 13 | TRBV10-2 | CASSGGTQETQYF
. | TRBJ2-1 | 11 | TRBV5-1 | CASSLQDEQFF
. | TRBJ2-7 | 13 | TRBV6-1 | CASSEGRREGQYF
. | TRBJ1-5 | 12 | TRBV7-2 | CASSLDLQPQHF
TRBD2 | TRBJ2-1 | 14 | TRBV10-3 | CAIRPGLAGPELDF
. | TRBJ2-7 | 14 | TRBV19 | CASSPSGTAYEQYF
TRBD1 | TRBJ1-1 | 14 | TRBV12-3/TRBV12-4 | CASSLQTGRTEAFF
. | TRBJ2-7 | 14 | TRBV18 | CASSPGSSSYEQYF
. | TRBJ2-7 | 15 | TRBV7-2 | CASSLMGLSSYEQYF
TRBD2 | TRBJ2-1 | 16 | TRBV6-2/TRBV6-3 | CASSYPPGQRGNEQFF
. | TRBJ1-2 | 14 | TRBV19 | CASSRDTATYGYTF
. | TRBJ2-1 | 15 | TRBV7-9 | CASSLDAGYYNEQFF
. | TRBJ1-3 | 14 | TRBV18 | CASSGTSSGNTIYF
TRBD1 | TRBJ2-2 | 15 | TRBV27 | CASSSGTGGLGELFF
. | TRBJ2-3 | 13 | TRBV6-1 | CASRDGNTDTQYF
. | TRBJ2-1 | 11 | TRBV6-2/TRBV6-3 | CASSLWNEQFF